This T cell receptor beta chain came from a study of tumor-infiltrating lymphocytes in localized non-small cell lung cancer. Some clones are missing from TCRdb's copy, which holds only in-frame ones; the method was immunoSEQ multiplex PCR. The data show approximately 12,000 clones, about 72% seen once. V lost 3 bases to trimming and J lost 4 bases, with 10 bases between them. The CDR3 is 13 residues long. Germline V gene data show CDR1 as GTSNPN and CDR2 as SVGIG (reference sequence). This clone occurred a few times. The receptor's source is a human donor with non-small cell lung cancer. The sample was uninvolved lung tissue not adjacent to the tumor. V usage is TRBV30 and J usage is TRBJ1-5; a weak D match, TRBD1 (5 bases). The CDR3 sequence: CAWSRGDNQPQHF. The CDR3 DNA reads TGTGCCTGGAGCCGAGGGGATAATCAGCCCCAGCATTTT.